The sequence of this T cell receptor beta chain was determined in a study of regulatory T cells in long-lasting Graves disease. As for time point: newly diagnosed GD, antithyroid drugs for less than 3 months. PBMCs were the source of the RNA used for TCR sequencing. V was pared by 4 bases and J by 8 bases, with 18 bases between. Germline CDR1 reads KGHSH; CDR2 reads LQKENI. CDR3 length equals 16 residues. Construction of TCR beta libraries relied on iRepertoire HTBI primers and on Arm-PCR targeting CDR3 regions. TCRdb called the multiplex PCR reads again in MiXCR, with one record for every CDR3 protein. The sample contains under 800,000 distinct CDR3 sequences, roughly 15% of which appear only once. Another study also made use of these data, one on T cells in Graves' hyperthyroidism and ophthalmopathy.

The rearrangement uses TRBV18 and TRBJ1-6, with D possibly matching TRBD1 (6 bases). This TCR came from a young woman with Graves disease. Specimen: peripheral blood mononuclear cells (PBMCs), collected at new diagnosis, from a patient treated with antithyroid drugs. The CDR3 DNA follows: TGTGCCAGCTCACTCGCTGTATCCAGGGGACATTCACCCCTCCACTTT. It encodes CASSLAVSRGHSPLHF.